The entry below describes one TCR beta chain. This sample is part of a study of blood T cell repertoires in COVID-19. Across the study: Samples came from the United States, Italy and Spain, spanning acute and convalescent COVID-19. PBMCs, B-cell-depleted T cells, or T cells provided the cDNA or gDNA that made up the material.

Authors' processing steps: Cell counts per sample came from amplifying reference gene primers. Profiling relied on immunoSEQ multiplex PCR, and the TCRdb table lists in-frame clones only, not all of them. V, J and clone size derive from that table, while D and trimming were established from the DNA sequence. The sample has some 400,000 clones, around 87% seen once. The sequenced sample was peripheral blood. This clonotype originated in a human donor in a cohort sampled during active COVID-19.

CDR3 bases: TGTGCCAGCAGCCGAAATCAGGACAGGGAAAAACTGTTTTTT. This codes for CASSRNQDREKLFF. The chain combines TRBV3-1 (or the pseudogene TRBV3-2) with TRBJ1-4, with 7 bases lining up with TRBD1. V was clipped by 4 bases and J by 8 bases; unmatched bases: 7. Germline CDR1 and CDR2: LGHDT and YNNKEL (reference sequence). The CDR3 extends over 14 amino acids.